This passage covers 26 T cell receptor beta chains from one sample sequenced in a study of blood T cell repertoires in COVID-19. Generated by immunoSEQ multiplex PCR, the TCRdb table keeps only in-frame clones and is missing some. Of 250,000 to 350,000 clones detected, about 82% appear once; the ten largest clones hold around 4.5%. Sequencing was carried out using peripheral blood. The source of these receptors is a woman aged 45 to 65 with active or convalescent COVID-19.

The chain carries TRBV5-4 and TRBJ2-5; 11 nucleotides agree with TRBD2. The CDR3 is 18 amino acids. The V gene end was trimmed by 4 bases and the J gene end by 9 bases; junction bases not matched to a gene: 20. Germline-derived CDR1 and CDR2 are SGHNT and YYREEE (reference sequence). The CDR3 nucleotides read TGTGCCAGCAGCCTTGGGGGCCGGGTACTAGCGGGAGCTGGGGCCCAGTACTTC. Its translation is CASSLGGRVLAGAGAQYF.

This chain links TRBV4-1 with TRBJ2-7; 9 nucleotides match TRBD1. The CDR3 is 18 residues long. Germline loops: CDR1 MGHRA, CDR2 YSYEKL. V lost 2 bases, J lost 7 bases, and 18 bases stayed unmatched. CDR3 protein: CASSQNQGTGISSSEQYF. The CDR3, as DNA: TGCGCCAGCAGCCAAAATCAAGGGACAGGGATTTCTTCTAGTGAGCAGTACTTC.

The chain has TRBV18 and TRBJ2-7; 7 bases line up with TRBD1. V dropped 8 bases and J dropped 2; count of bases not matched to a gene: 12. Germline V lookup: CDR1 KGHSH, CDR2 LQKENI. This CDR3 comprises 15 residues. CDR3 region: CASRSGIQGTYEQYF. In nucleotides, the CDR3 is TGTGCCAGCCGGAGTGGAATACAGGGGACCTACGAGCAGTACTTC. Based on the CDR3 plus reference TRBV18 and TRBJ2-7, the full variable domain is NAGVMQNPRHLVRRRGQEARLRCSPMKGHSHVYWYRQLPEEGLKFMVYLQKENIIDESGMPKERFSAEFPKEGPSILRIQQVVRGDSAAYFCASRSGIQGTYEQYFGPGTRLTVT.

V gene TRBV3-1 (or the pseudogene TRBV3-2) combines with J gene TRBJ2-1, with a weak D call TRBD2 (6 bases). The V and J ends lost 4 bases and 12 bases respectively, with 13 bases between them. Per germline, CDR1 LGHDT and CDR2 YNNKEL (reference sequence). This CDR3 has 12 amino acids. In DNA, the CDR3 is TGTGCCAGCAGCCCGGACTACCCCTTGCAGTTCTTC. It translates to CASSPDYPLQFF.

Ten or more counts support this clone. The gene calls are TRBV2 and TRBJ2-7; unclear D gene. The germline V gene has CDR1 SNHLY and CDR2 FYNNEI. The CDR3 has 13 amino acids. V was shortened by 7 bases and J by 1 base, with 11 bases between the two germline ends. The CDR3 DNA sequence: TGTGCCAGCAAATATTCTAATTCCTACGAGCAGTACTTC. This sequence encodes CASKYSNSYEQYF.

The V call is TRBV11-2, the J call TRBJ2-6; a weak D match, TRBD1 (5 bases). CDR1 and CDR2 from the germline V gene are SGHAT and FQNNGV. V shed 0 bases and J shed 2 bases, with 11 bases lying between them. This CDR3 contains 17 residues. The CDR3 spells CASSLDLGRAGANVLTF. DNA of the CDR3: TGTGCCAGCAGCTTAGATCTGGGCAGGGCTGGGGCCAACGTCCTGACTTTC. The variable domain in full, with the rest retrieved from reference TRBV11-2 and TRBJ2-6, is EAGVAQSPRYKIIEKRQSVAFWCNPISGHATLYWYQQILGQGPKLLIQFQNNGVVDDSQLPKDRFSAERLKGVDSTLKIQPAKLEDSAVYLCASSLDLGRAGANVLTFGAGSRLTVL.

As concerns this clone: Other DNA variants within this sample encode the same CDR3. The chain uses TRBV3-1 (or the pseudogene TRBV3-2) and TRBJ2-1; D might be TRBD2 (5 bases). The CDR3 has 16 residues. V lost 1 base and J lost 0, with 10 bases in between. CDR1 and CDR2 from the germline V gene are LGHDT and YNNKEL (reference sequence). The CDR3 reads CASSQVRGSSYNEQFF. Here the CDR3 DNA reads TGTGCCAGCAGCCAAGTCCGAGGGAGCTCCTACAATGAGCAGTTCTTC.

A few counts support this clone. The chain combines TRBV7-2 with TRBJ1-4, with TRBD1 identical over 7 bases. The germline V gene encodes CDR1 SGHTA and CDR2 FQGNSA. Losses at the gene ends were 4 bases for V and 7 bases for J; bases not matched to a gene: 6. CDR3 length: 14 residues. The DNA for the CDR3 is TGTGCCAGCAGCTCACAGGGGACGGGTGAAAAACTGTTTTTT. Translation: CASSSQGTGEKLFF.

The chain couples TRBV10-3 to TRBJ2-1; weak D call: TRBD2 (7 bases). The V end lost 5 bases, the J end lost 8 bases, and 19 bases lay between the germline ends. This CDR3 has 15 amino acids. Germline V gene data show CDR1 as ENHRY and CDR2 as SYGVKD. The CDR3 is CAISSQGPGLDEQFF. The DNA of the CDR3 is TGTGCCATCAGTTCCCAGGGGCCTGGACTAGATGAGCAGTTCTTC.

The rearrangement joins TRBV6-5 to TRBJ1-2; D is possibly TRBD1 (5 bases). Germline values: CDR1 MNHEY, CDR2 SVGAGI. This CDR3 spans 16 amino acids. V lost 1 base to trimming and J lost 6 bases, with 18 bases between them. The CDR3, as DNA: TGTGCCAGCAGTTACTATAAGGGCGGTGGGGCAGATGGCTACACCTTC. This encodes CASSYYKGGGADGYTF.

CDR3 bases: TGCAGCGTTGACCGCCTGTCAGGGGGCTATGGCTACACCTTC. Protein sequence: CSVDRLSGGYGYTF. J is TRBJ1-2 and V is TRBV29-1; TRBD1 matches 7 bases. From germline, CDR1 is SQVTM and CDR2 ANQGSEA. CDR3 length: 14 amino acids. The V segment lost 3 bases and the J segment 4 bases; nucleotides outside the gene matches: 8.

CDR3: CASSSGHLYGYTF. The CDR3 DNA is TGTGCCAGCAGTTCGGGACACCTTTATGGCTACACCTTC. The chain carries TRBV7-9 and TRBJ1-2; a possible D gene is TRBD1 (6 bases). V was clipped by 6 bases and J by 5 bases, with 13 bases between them. Germline V CDR1 and CDR2: SEHNR, FQNEAQ (reference sequence). The CDR3 contains 13 residues.

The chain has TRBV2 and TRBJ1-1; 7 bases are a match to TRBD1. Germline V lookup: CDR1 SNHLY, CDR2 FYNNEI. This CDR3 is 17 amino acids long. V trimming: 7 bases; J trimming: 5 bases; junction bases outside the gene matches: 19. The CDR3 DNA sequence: TGTGCCAGCAAGACACCGAGAATAGGGGGCTTGGGGACTGAAGCTTTCTTT. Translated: CASKTPRIGGLGTEAFF.

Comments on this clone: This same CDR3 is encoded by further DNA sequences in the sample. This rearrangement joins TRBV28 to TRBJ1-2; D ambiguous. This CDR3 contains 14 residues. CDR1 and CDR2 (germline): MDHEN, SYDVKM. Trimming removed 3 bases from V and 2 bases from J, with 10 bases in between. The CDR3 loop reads CASSLSGINYGYTF. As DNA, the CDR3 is TGTGCCAGCAGTTTGTCAGGCATCAACTATGGCTACACCTTC.

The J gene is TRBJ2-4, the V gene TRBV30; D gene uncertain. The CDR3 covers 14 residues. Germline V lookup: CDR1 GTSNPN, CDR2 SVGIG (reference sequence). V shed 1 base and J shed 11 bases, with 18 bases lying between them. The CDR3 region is CAWSDVGSSRVQYF. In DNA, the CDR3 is TGTGCCTGGAGTGACGTAGGCAGTAGTCGGGTTCAGTACTTC. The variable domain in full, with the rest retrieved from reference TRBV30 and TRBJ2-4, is SQTIHQWPATLVQPVGSPLSLECTVEGTSNPNLYWYRQAAGRGLQLLFYSVGIGQISSEVPQNLSASRPQDRQFILSSKKLLLSDSGFYLCAWSDVGSSRVQYFGAGTRLSVL.

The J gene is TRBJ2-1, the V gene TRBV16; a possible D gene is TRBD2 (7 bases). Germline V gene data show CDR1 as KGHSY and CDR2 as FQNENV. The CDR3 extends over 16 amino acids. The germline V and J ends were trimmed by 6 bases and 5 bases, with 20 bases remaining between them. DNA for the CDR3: TGTGCCAGCAGTCCGGGGGGCTTCTTCCGAGACAATGAGCAGTTCTTC. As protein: CASSPGGFFRDNEQFF. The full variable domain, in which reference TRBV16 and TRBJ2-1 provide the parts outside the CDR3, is GEEVAQTPKHLVRGEGQKAKLYCAPIKGHSYVFWYQQVLKNEFKFLISFQNENVFDETGMPKERFSAKCLPNSPCSLEIQATKLEDSAVYFCASSPGGFFRDNEQFFGPGTRLTVL.

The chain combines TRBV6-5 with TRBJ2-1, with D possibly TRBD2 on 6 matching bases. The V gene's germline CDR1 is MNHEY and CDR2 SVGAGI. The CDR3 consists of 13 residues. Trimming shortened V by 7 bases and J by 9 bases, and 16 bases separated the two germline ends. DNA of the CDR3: TGTGCCAGCAACCGGGAGAGGATAGGTGAGCAGTTCTTC. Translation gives CASNRERIGEQFF.

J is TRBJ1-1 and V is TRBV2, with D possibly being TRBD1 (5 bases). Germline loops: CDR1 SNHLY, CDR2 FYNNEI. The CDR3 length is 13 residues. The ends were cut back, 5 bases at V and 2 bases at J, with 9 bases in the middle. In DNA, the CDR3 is TGTGCCAGCAGTTCTCAGGGTAACACTGAAGCTTTCTTT. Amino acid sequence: CASSSQGNTEAFF.

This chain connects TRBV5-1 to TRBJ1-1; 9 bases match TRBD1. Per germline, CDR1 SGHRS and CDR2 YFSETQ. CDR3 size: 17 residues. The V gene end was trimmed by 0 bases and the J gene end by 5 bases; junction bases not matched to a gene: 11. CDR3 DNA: TGCGCCAGCAGCTTGGAGGGACAGGGAATTCTAGGGACTGAAGCTTTCTTT. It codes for CASSLEGQGILGTEAFF.

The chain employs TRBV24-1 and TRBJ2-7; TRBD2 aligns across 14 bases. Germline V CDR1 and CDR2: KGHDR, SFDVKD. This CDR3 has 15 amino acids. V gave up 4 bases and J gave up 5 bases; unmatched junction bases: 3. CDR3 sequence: CATSESGLAGDEQYF. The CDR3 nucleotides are TGTGCCACCAGTGAATCGGGACTAGCGGGAGACGAGCAGTACTTC.

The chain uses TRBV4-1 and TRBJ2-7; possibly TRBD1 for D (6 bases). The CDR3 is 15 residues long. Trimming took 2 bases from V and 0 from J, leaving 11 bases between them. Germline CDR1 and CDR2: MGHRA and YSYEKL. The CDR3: CASSQQGTLSYEQYF. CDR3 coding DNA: TGCGCCAGCAGCCAACAGGGGACCCTCTCCTACGAGCAGTACTTC.

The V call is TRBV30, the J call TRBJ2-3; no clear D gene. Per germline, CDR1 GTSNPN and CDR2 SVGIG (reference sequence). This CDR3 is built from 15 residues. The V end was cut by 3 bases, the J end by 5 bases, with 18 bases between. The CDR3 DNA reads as TGTGCCTGGAGGAGCCCGAAACGGAGAATAGATACGCAGTATTTT. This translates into CAWRSPKRRIDTQYF. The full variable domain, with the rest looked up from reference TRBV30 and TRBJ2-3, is SQTIHQWPATLVQPVGSPLSLECTVEGTSNPNLYWYRQAAGRGLQLLFYSVGIGQISSEVPQNLSASRPQDRQFILSSKKLLLSDSGFYLCAWRSPKRRIDTQYFGPGTRLTVL.

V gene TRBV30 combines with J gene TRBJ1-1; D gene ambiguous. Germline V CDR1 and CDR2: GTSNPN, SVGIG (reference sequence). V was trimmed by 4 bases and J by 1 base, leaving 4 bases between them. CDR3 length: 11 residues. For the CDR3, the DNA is TGTGCCTGGACCAGGAACACTGAAGCTTTCTTT. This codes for CAWTRNTEAFF.

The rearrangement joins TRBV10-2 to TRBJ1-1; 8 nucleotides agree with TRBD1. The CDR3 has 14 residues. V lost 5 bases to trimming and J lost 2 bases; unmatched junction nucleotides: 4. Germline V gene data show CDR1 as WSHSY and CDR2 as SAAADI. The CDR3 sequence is CASSSQGANTEAFF. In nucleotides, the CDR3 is TGCGCCAGCAGTTCTCAGGGGGCAAACACTGAAGCTTTCTTT.

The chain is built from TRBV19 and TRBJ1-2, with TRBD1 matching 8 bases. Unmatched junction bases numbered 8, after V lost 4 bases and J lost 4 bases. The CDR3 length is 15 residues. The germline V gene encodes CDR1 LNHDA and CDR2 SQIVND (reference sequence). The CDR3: CASSNTRQGFYGYTF. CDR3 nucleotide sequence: TGTGCCAGTAGTAACACCCGACAGGGGTTCTATGGCTACACCTTC. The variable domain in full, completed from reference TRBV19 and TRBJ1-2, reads DGGITQSPKYLFRKEGQNVTLSCEQNLNHDAMYWYRQDPGQGLRLIYYSQIVNDFQKGDIAEGYSVSREKKESFPLTVTSAQKNPTAFYLCASSNTRQGFYGYTFGSGTRLTVV.

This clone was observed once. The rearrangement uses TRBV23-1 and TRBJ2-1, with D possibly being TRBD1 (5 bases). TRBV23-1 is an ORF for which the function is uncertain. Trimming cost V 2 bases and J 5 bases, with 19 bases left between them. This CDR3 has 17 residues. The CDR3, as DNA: TGCGCCAGCAGTCAAGGGAAGGGTGGGGCCCTGAACAATGAGCAGTTCTTC. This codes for CASSQGKGGALNNEQFF.